These 32 T cell receptor beta chains share one sample of origin, sequenced in a study of blood T cells in healthy people across ages. Primers used in a second PCR of roughly 6 to 11 cycles were a sample-barcoded 5' primer and a J-beta primer mix. TCRdb itself ran the 5' RACE reads through MiXCR, one entry per CDR3 protein. The table lists fewer than 2,000,000 distinct CDR3 sequences, around 42% of them singletons. Material: blood. Receptors were obtained from a human donor in good health.

Only a few counts were recorded for this clonotype. The chain combines TRBV29-1 with TRBJ2-1; D not resolved. CDR1 and CDR2 (germline): SQVTM, ANQGSEA. Trimming stripped 1 base from V and 3 bases from J, with 7 bases between. CDR3 size: 13 residues. In DNA form, the CDR3 reads TGCAGCGTTGAAGGGGCTGTCTACAATGAGCAGTTCTTC. Its translation is CSVEGAVYNEQFF.

This clonotype was detected only a few times. V is TRBV6-4 and J is TRBJ2-2; D call uncertain. V gave up 8 bases and J gave up 7 bases, with 2 bases separating them. The CDR3 consists of 9 residues. Germline V gene lookup returns CDR1 MRHNA and CDR2 SNTAGT. The CDR3 bases are TGTGCCAGCGGCGGGGAGCTGTTTTTT. Translating it yields CASGGELFF.

A few counts support this clonotype. This sequence joins TRBV18 and TRBJ2-3; TRBD1 matches 9 bases. The V gene end was trimmed by 3 bases and the J gene end by 3 bases; junction bases not matched to a gene: 4. The CDR3 runs to 15 residues. Germline V gene sequence: CDR1 KGHSH, CDR2 LQKENI. The CDR3 nucleotides read TGTGCCAGCTCACCCCGGGACAGGGAAACAGATACGCAGTATTTT. Amino acids: CASSPRDRETDTQYF.

The chain carries TRBV15 and TRBJ2-1; D unresolved. CDR1 is LNHNV, CDR2 YYDKDF, per germline (reference sequence). V lost 0 bases and J 2 bases, leaving 14 bases between the germline ends. The CDR3 loop spans 17 amino acids. CDR3 nucleotide sequence: TGTGCCACCAGCAGAGATAAGTGGCAGGCACCCTACAATGAGCAGTTCTTC. Its translation: CATSRDKWQAPYNEQFF.

About this clonotype: Because the CDR3 is missing its conserved closing phenylalanine or tryptophan, this is likely a read error. CDR3 bases: TGTGCCAGCAGTTTAAGGGACAGCTCCTACAATGAGCAGTTCTTA. Translation: CASSLRDSSYNEQFL. V is TRBV12-3 or TRBV12-4 and J is TRBJ2-1; 7 bases align to TRBD1. The CDR3 length is 15 residues. The J segment lost 0 bases and the V segment lost 2 bases, leaving 1 base of the junction unmatched.

The V call is TRBV6-5, the J call TRBJ1-2; no clear D gene. V was shortened by 6 bases and J by 3 bases, with 11 bases between the two germline ends. In germline, CDR1 is MNHEY, CDR2 SVGAGI. The CDR3 consists of 13 residues. CDR3 DNA sequence: TGTGCCAGCAGCTATCGGCCCCACTATGGCTACACCTTC. Residues: CASSYRPHYGYTF.

V is TRBV28 and J is TRBJ2-1; a possible D gene is TRBD1 (6 bases). This CDR3 spans 14 amino acids. Germline CDR1 reads MDHEN; CDR2 reads SYDVKM. V was trimmed by 6 bases and J by 8 bases, leaving 17 bases between them. The DNA for the CDR3 is TGTGCCAGCAGCATGACGCAGGGGTGGGATGAGCAGTTCTTC. Encoded protein: CASSMTQGWDEQFF.

Concerning this clonotype: Germline is not matched at one junction end, which may reflect a read error. The CDR3 spells CVSSHGLAGLLAEETQYF. DNA for the CDR3: TGTGTCAGCAGCCATGGACTAGCGGGGCTCCTTGCCGAAGAGACCCAGTACTTC. V is TRBV11-2 and J is TRBJ2-5, with 12 bases identical to TRBD2. This CDR3 has 18 amino acids. CDR1 is SGHAT and CDR2 is FQNNGV in the germline V gene.

V usage is TRBV5-6 and J usage is TRBJ2-7; D is ambiguous. The J call may be incorrect, as the DNA end agrees better with TRBJ2-4. CDR3 length: 14 amino acids. Germline V gene data show CDR1 as SGHDT and CDR2 as YYEEEE. CDR3 residues: CASSHQSGENIQYF. The CDR3 bases are TGTGCCAGCAGCCACCAGAGTGGGGAAAACATTCAGTACTTC.

The chain couples TRBV5-4 to TRBJ2-7; TRBD1 is a possible D gene (7 bases). Per germline, CDR1 SGHNT and CDR2 YYREEE (reference sequence). Trimming removed 0 bases at V and 10 bases at J, with 11 bases between. CDR3 length: 12 residues. CDR3 loop: CASSLAGGSQYF. CDR3 coding DNA: TGTGCCAGCAGCTTGGCAGGGGGGAGCCAGTACTTC.

J is TRBJ2-7 and V is TRBV27; TRBD1 matches 8 bases. The CDR3 contains 16 residues. Germline CDR1 reads MNHEY; CDR2 reads SMNVEV (reference sequence). V lost 8 bases and J lost 2; bases outside the gene matches: 14. The CDR3 is CASHKLQGGFTYEQYF. In DNA form, the CDR3 reads TGTGCCAGCCACAAACTACAGGGGGGTTTCACCTACGAGCAGTACTTC.

This clonotype was observed at least ten times. The gene calls are TRBV12-3 or TRBV12-4 and TRBJ2-7; no reliable D call. Trimming cost V 5 bases and J 3 bases, with 17 bases left between them. This CDR3 has 15 residues. Written as DNA, the CDR3 is TGTGCCAGCAGTCGCGTTCGGGCCAATAACTACGAGCAGTACTTC. Its protein is CASSRVRANNYEQYF.

The chain uses TRBV6-6 and TRBJ2-1; TRBD2 agrees at 7 bases. CDR1 and CDR2 (germline): MNHNY, SVGAGI (reference sequence). The CDR3 loop spans 13 amino acids. The V gene end was trimmed by 7 bases and the J gene end by 3 bases; junction bases not matched to a gene: 3. The CDR3 DNA reads as TGTGCCAGCACCGTAGCGGGCTACAATGAGCAGTTCTTC. Encoded protein: CASTVAGYNEQFF.

This clonotype has just a few counts. The chain employs TRBV20-1 and TRBJ2-1, with D possibly being TRBD2 (6 bases). Per germline, CDR1 DFQATT and CDR2 SNEGSKA (reference sequence). Trimming stripped 0 bases from V and 8 bases from J, with 11 bases between. There are 13 residues in the CDR3. CDR3 coding DNA: TGCAGTGCTAGAGACCCTCGGGACTATGAGCAGTTCTTC. Its protein is CSARDPRDYEQFF.

This chain connects TRBV12-3 or TRBV12-4 to TRBJ2-5; D may match TRBD1 or TRBD2 (5 bases each). Trimming removed 10 bases from V and 5 bases from J, with 20 bases in between. CDR3 length: 14 residues. This CDR3 reads CANTRDRNLETQYF. The CDR3 coding sequence is TGTGCCAACACCCGGGACCGTAACCTGGAGACCCAGTACTTC.

This CDR3 is CASSLGAGGPKETQYF. The CDR3 nucleotides read TGTGCCAGCAGCTTAGGAGCGGGGGGGCCCAAAGAGACCCAGTACTTC. V gene TRBV7-8 combines with J gene TRBJ2-5; TRBD2 agrees at 10 bases. Trimming at V came to 1 base and at J to 3 bases, leaving 5 bases not matched to a gene. Germline lookup yields CDR1 SGHVS and CDR2 FQNEAQ. The CDR3 contains 16 residues.

Here the CDR3 DNA reads TGTGCCACCAGTGTAAAAGGGTCTTCTATCTACGAGCAGTACTTC. As protein: CATSVKGSSIYEQYF. The genes are TRBV24-1 and TRBJ2-7; D uncertain. Trimming shortened V by 5 bases and J by 3 bases, and 16 bases separated the two germline ends. This CDR3 is 15 amino acids long. CDR1 is KGHDR, CDR2 SFDVKD, per germline.

This clonotype was counted many times. This rearrangement joins TRBV5-1 to TRBJ2-7, with TRBD1 as a possible D gene (5 bases). The CDR3 runs to 13 residues. Trimming took off 3 bases at V and 1 base at J, with 8 bases between the two ends. Germline CDR1 reads SGHRS; CDR2 reads YFSETQ. The CDR3, as DNA: TGCGCCAGCAGCTCGGACAATTCCTACGAGCAGTACTTC. Translation: CASSSDNSYEQYF.

This chain joins TRBV4-3 and TRBJ1-4; D remains ambiguous. V lost 0 bases and J 5 bases, leaving 16 bases between the germline ends. CDR3 length equals 17 residues. CDR1 LGHNA and CDR2 YSLEER come from the germline V gene. The CDR3 DNA sequence: TGCGCCAGCAGCCAAGATACGATTCGGCATGGAAATGAAAAACTGTTTTTT. Translated: CASSQDTIRHGNEKLFF.

CDR3 protein: CASSRPGTGRTDTQYF. CDR3 DNA sequence: TGTGCCAGCTCACGTCCCGGGACAGGGCGCACAGATACGCAGTATTTT. This chain links TRBV18 with TRBJ2-3; 9 bases map to TRBD1. After removal of 4 bases from V and 1 base from J, the junction contained 6 bases not matched to a gene. CDR1 and CDR2 from the germline V gene are KGHSH and LQKENI. There are 16 residues in the CDR3.

The chain combines TRBV6-2 or TRBV6-3 with TRBJ2-4; 11 nucleotides match TRBD2. The germline V gene encodes CDR1 MNHEY and CDR2 SVGEGT. The CDR3 is made up of 15 amino acids. V trimming: 6 bases; J trimming: 6 bases; junction bases outside the gene matches: 7. CDR3 in DNA: TGTGCCAGCAGACCCGGGACTAGCGGTACAAACATTCAGTACTTC. Protein: CASRPGTSGTNIQYF.

The V and J genes are TRBV7-6 and TRBJ2-5; perhaps TRBD2 as D (7 bases). CDR1 SGHVS and CDR2 FNYEAQ come from the germline V gene. V was trimmed by 7 bases and J by 5 bases, leaving 23 bases between them. CDR3 size: 16 residues. The CDR3 region has the DNA TGTGCCAGCACCAAAGGAAGAGGGGGGGCGTGGGAGACCCAGTACTTC. This gives the protein CASTKGRGGAWETQYF. The whole variable domain, remainder taken from reference TRBV7-6 and TRBJ2-5, is GAGVSQSPRYKVTKRGQDVALRCDPISGHVSLYWYRQALGQGPEFLTYFNYEAQQDKSGLPNDRFSAERPEGSISTLTIQRTEQRDSAMYRCASTKGRGGAWETQYFGPGTRLLVL.

The table lists this clonotype with a few counts. The J gene is TRBJ2-1, the V gene TRBV12-3 or TRBV12-4, with 10 nucleotides matching TRBD1. V lost 9 bases, J lost 0 bases, and 8 bases stayed unmatched. The CDR3 is 16 amino acids. The chain's CDR3 is CASRDRGQSSYNEQFF. In nucleotides, the CDR3 is TGTGCCAGTCGGGACAGGGGTCAAAGCTCCTACAATGAGCAGTTCTTC.

This rearrangement joins TRBV12-3 or TRBV12-4 to TRBJ2-1; D assignment may be TRBD1 or TRBD2 (6 bases each). This CDR3 is 13 amino acids long. Trimming took 5 bases from V and 10 from J, leaving 15 bases between them. CDR3 DNA sequence: TGTGCCAGCAGTCGCGCCGGGGGCCAGGAGCAGTTCTTC. It yields the protein CASSRAGGQEQFF.

This clonotype was observed a handful of times. As DNA, the CDR3 is TGCAGTGCTCCCCGGACTAGCGGGGGCACAGATACGCAGTATTTT. Its translation is CSAPRTSGGTDTQYF. The chain has TRBV20-1 and TRBJ2-3; 12 bases map to TRBD2. The ends lost 5 bases at V and 1 base at J; junction bases unmatched: 4. This CDR3 has 15 residues. The germline V gene has CDR1 DFQATT and CDR2 SNEGSKA (reference sequence).

The chain carries TRBV5-6 and TRBJ2-1, with TRBD1 matching 12 bases. Per germline, CDR1 SGHDT and CDR2 YYEEEE. V was pared by 3 bases and J by 8 bases, with 3 bases of the junction left unmatched. This CDR3 region has 14 residues. CDR3 protein: CASSYGTGGDEQFF. The CDR3 DNA reads TGTGCCAGCAGCTACGGGACAGGGGGCGATGAGCAGTTCTTC.

In DNA, the CDR3 is TGCAGTGCTAGAGTGAGTAGTACCAACGAGCAGTACTTC. It codes for CSARVSSTNEQYF. The chain couples TRBV20-1 to TRBJ2-7; D is uncertain. This CDR3 is 13 amino acids long. Germline loops: CDR1 DFQATT, CDR2 SNEGSKA (reference sequence). Trimming cost V 1 base and J 5 bases, with 12 bases left between them.

This clonotype was observed a handful of times. This chain connects TRBV7-2 to TRBJ2-5; no firm D call. The J call may be wrong; the DNA end is better matched by TRBJ2-7. Germline V gene lookup returns CDR1 SGHTA and CDR2 FQGNSA. CDR3 length: 13 amino acids. CDR3: CASSSSDAHEQYF. In DNA form, the CDR3 reads TGTGCCAGCAGCTCCTCGGACGCCCACGAGCAGTACTTC.

This clonotype was detected only a few times. The DNA for the CDR3 is TGCAGTGCTAGACACTTGTCGGGACAGGGAATTATAGCAGATACGCAGTATTTT. It encodes CSARHLSGQGIIADTQYF. V and J are TRBV20-1 and TRBJ2-3; 9 bases are a match to TRBD1. Losses at the gene ends were 2 bases for V and 4 bases for J; bases not matched to a gene: 16. CDR1 and CDR2 from the germline V gene are DFQATT and SNEGSKA (reference sequence). The length of the CDR3 is 18 residues.

The table lists this clonotype with a count of one. One end of the junction fails to match germline, which may point to a read error. CDR3 loop: CASSPGGALAYDEQFF. The CDR3 nucleotides are TGTGCCAGCAGCCCGGGGGGGGCTCTTGCCTACGATGAGCAGTTCTTC. The chain is built from TRBV7-2 and TRBJ2-1; 8 nucleotides match TRBD2. The germline gives CDR1 SGHTA, CDR2 FQGNSA. The length of the CDR3 is 16 residues. Full variable domain (outside the CDR3, taken from reference TRBV7-2 and TRBJ2-1): GAGVSQSPSNKVTEKGKDVELRCDPISGHTALYWYRQSLGQGLEFLIYFQGNSAPDKSGLPSDRFSAERTGGSVSTLTIQRTQQEDSAVYLCASSPGGALAYDEQFFGPGTRLTVL.

In this sample, this clonotype turned up once. V gene TRBV14 combines with J gene TRBJ2-1; D may be TRBD1 (6 bases). The CDR3 consists of 16 residues. V shed 5 bases and J shed 10 bases, with 24 bases lying between them. Germline V gives CDR1 SGHDN, CDR2 FVKESK. CDR3 in amino acids: CASSNRGQQWTGEQFF. The CDR3 nucleotides are TGTGCCAGCAGCAACCGAGGACAGCAGTGGACGGGGGAGCAGTTCTTC. Complete variable domain (other parts from reference TRBV14 and TRBJ2-1): EAGVTQFPSHSVIEKGQTVTLRCDPISGHDNLYWYRRVMGKEIKFLLHFVKESKQDESGMPNNRFLAERTGGTYSTLKVQPAELEDSGVYFCASSNRGQQWTGEQFFGPGTRLTVL.

This clonotype was detected ten times or more. V usage is TRBV4-1 and J usage is TRBJ2-1; 11 bases fit TRBD2. In germline, CDR1 is MGHRA, CDR2 YSYEKL. This CDR3 region has 18 residues. The V gene end was trimmed by 4 bases and the J gene end by 0 bases; junction bases not matched to a gene: 8. The CDR3 protein is CASSLVAGGASSYNEQFF. The CDR3 DNA reads as TGCGCCAGCAGCCTTGTAGCGGGGGGGGCCAGCTCCTACAATGAGCAGTTCTTC.